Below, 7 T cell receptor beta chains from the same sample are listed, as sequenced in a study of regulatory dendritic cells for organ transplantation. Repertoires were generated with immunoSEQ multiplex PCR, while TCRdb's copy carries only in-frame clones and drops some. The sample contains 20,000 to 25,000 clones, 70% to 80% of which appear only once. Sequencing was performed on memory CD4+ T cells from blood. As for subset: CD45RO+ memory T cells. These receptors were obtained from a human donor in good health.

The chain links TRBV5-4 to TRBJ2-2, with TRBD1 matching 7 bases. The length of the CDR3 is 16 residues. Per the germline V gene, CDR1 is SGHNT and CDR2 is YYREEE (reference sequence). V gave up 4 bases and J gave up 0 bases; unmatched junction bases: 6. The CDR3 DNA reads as TGTGCCAGCAGCCTACAGGGGCGATCGAACACCGGGGAGCTGTTTTTT. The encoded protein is CASSLQGRSNTGELFF.

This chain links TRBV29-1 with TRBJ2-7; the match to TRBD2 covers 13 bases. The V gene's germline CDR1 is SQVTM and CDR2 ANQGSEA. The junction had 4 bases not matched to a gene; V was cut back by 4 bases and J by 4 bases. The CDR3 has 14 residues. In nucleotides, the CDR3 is TGCAGCGTTGCCCGGACTAGCGGGGGTTACGAGCAGTACTTC. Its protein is CSVARTSGGYEQYF.

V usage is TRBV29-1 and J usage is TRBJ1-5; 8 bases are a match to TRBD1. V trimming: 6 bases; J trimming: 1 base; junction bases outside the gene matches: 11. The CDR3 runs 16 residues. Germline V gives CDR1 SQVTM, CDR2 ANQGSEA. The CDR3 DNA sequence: TGCAGCGTCGCGACTAATGGACAGGGAAGCAATCAGCCCCAGCATTTT. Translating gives CSVATNGQGSNQPQHF.

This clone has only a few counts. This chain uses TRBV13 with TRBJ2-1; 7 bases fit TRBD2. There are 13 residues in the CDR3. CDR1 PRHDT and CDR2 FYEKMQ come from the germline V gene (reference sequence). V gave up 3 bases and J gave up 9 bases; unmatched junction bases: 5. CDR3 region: CASSLGGWGEQFF. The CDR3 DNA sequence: TGTGCCAGCAGCTTGGGGGGGTGGGGTGAGCAGTTCTTC.

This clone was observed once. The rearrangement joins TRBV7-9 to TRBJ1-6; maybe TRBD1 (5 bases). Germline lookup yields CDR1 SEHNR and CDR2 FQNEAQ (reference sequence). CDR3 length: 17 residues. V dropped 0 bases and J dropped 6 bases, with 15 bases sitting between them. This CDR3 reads CASSLAKGTVGNSPLHF. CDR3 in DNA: TGTGCCAGCAGCTTAGCGAAGGGGACTGTAGGTAATTCACCCCTCCACTTT.

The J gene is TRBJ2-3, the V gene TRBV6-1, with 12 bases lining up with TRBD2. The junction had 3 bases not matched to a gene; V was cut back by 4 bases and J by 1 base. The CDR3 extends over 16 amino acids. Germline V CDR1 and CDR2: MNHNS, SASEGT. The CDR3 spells CASSGRTSGGTDTQYF. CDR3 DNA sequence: TGTGCCAGCAGTGGGAGGACTAGCGGGGGCACAGATACGCAGTATTTT.

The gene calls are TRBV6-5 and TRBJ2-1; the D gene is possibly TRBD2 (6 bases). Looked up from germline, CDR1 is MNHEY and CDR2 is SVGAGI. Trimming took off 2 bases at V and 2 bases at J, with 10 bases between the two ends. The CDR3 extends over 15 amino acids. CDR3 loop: CASSYPGSAYNEQFF. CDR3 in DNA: TGTGCCAGCAGTTACCCCGGGAGCGCCTACAATGAGCAGTTCTTC.